The clone carrying this TCR beta chain was found once. Its antigen is currently unknown. The repertoire was sequenced with immunoSEQ multiplex PCR; TCRdb's copy has only in-frame clones and lacks some. The table includes 9,000 or so clones, less than 80% detected once. As for treatment: treatment-naive control, cytoreductive nephrectomy. Controls were unirradiated tumors from treatment-naive cytoreductive nephrectomy patients. The tumor was a clear cell renal cell carcinoma. This sample is drawn from a study of radiation and T cells in renal cell carcinoma. Study outcomes and limitations: Dominant CDR3 motifs occupied more repertoire in irradiated than control tumors. Intratumoral heterogeneity was not captured in these approximately 1 g regions.

V dropped 6 bases and J dropped 6 bases, with 17 bases sitting between them. The length of the CDR3 is 14 residues. Germline CDR1 reads MNHNY; CDR2 reads SVGAGI (reference sequence). The sequenced sample was tumor tissue, obtained from a patient whose treatment was nephrectomy without radiotherapy. The chain employs TRBV6-6 and TRBJ1-1; D gene ambiguous. The sequence derives from a man aged 55 to 70 with renal cell carcinoma. CDR3 in DNA: TGTGCCAGCAGGACGTGGCAGAAGGAGGCTGAAGCTTTCTTT. Translating it yields CASRTWQKEAEAFF.